This T cell receptor (beta chain) emerged from a study of cytomegalovirus exposure and HLA in healthy donors. Worth noting for this clone: What it binds is unknown.

Study-level results: In all likelihood, a cluster of highly shared sequence variants was a sequencing artifact. In vitro confirmation showed three CMV-associated chains to be CMV antigen specific. Later genetic work tied a missense DCLRE1C variant to beta-chain V and J trimming. As a later analysis revealed, most CMV-associated TCR beta chains appeared HLA-restricted.

The primer mix had 60 Vbeta and 13 Jbeta primers. The assay was immunoSEQ multiplex PCR, and TCRdb's table has in-frame clones only and misses some. Of about 92,000 clones in the sample, roughly 81% were seen once. Germline CDR1 and CDR2: MRHNA and SNTAGT. There are 13 residues in the CDR3. V shed 3 bases and J shed 4 bases, with 9 bases lying between them. This TCR came from a woman under 30 in good health and CMV-seropositive. This chain links TRBV6-4 with TRBJ1-1; D is possibly TRBD1 (5 bases). The source material was PBMCs. For the CDR3, the DNA is TGTGCCAGCAGTGAAGGGGAACGCACTGAAGCTTTCTTT. Translated, it gives CASSEGERTEAFF.